The 11 T cell receptor beta chains given below trace back to one sample, sequenced in a study of CD8+CD57+ T cells in acquired aplastic anemia. CD8+CD57+ cell expansion, shown by flow cytometry, had occurred in the patients selected for sequencing. Both TCR beta VDJ combination and CDR3 sequence profiling were carried out. Genomic DNA was the template for this profiling. MiXCR, run by TCRdb on the reads, gives a single entry per CDR3 protein. The sample comprises about 240,000 distinct CDR3 sequences, 40% to 50% of which are singletons, and over 7.5% rests with the top ten. The sample comprised sorted CD4+, CD8+, or CD8+CD57+ T cells (not recorded which) from PBMCs. These TCRs come from a human donor with aplastic anemia.

The table lists this clonotype with a few counts. V usage is TRBV7-9 and J usage is TRBJ2-3, with 10 bases fitting TRBD2. There are 15 residues in the CDR3. Germline V gene sequence: CDR1 SEHNR, CDR2 FQNEAQ (reference sequence). J gave up 4 bases and V 4 bases, and 5 bases lay outside the gene matches. The CDR3 DNA sequence: TGTGCCAGCAGCTCAGCCGGACTAGCGGCAGATACGCAGTATTTT. Its translation is CASSSAGLAADTQYF.

The genes are TRBV5-1 and TRBJ1-2; 9 bases are shared with TRBD1. V shed 0 bases and J 8 bases; nucleotides not matched to a gene: 8. CDR1 SGHRS and CDR2 YFSETQ come from the germline V gene. This CDR3 is built from 15 residues. The CDR3 DNA reads as TGCGCCAGCAGCTTGGGGACAGGGGCGCCTGGAGGCTACACCTTC. Its translation: CASSLGTGAPGGYTF.

This clonotype was seen at least ten times. V gene TRBV7-9 combines with J gene TRBJ2-1, with D perhaps matching TRBD2 (5 bases). Trimming took off 5 bases at V and 2 bases at J, with 13 bases between the two ends. Per the germline V gene, CDR1 is SEHNR and CDR2 is FQNEAQ (reference sequence). CDR3 length: 15 amino acids. The CDR3 DNA follows: TGTGCCAGCAGCCCCCTCAGCGGAACCTACAATGAGCAGTTCTTC. Translation gives CASSPLSGTYNEQFF.

On this clonotype itself: At one end, the junction sequence differs from germline, possibly due to a read error. The J gene is TRBJ1-6, the V gene TRBV7-9; D is unclear. The CDR3 is 15 amino acids. CDR1 SEHNR and CDR2 FQNEAQ come from the germline V gene (reference sequence). The CDR3 DNA reads TGCGCCAGCAGTGAGTCGATGGCAGCTAATTCACCCCTCCACTTT. This translates into CASSESMAANSPLHF.

Of note for this clonotype: One base away lies a much larger clone, so this may be a sequencing read error. This sequence joins TRBV7-9 and TRBJ2-7, with D tentatively TRBD1 or TRBD2 (5 bases each). Germline V CDR1 and CDR2: SEHNR, FQNEAQ (reference sequence). There are 12 residues in the CDR3. Between the trimmed V and J ends, which lost 3 bases and 10 bases, there was a span of 13 bases. CDR3 nucleotides: TGTGCCAGCAGCTTGGGGGTAGGGGATCAGTACTTC. This translates into CASSLGVGDQYF.

Many counts were recorded for this clonotype. V gene TRBV7-9 combines with J gene TRBJ2-7; TRBD2 might be the D (6 bases). CDR3 length equals 14 residues. Per germline, CDR1 SEHNR and CDR2 FQNEAQ (reference sequence). V lost 0 bases, J lost 2 bases, and 8 bases lay in between. The DNA for the CDR3 is TGTGCCAGCAGCTTAGCGGAGGGACCCTACGAGCAGTACTTC. It specifies CASSLAEGPYEQYF.

This clonotype was detected only a few times. The chain employs TRBV25-1 and TRBJ1-3; 9 nucleotides align to TRBD1. Germline V gene data show CDR1 as MGHDK and CDR2 as SYGVNS. V gave up 2 bases and J gave up 0 bases; unmatched junction bases: 5. The CDR3 sequence is 17 residues long. DNA of the CDR3: TGTGCCAGCAGTGAACGCGTGACAGGGGGCTCTGGAAACACCATATATTTT. It encodes CASSERVTGGSGNTIYF.

This clonotype was seen repeatedly, ten times or more. CDR3: CSSASWRSSYEQYF. The CDR3 region has the DNA TGCAGTTCGGCGAGCTGGCGGAGTTCCTACGAGCAGTACTTC. The chain recombines TRBV20-1 with TRBJ2-7; no clear D gene. V shed 8 bases and J shed 1 base, with 18 bases lying between them. Germline V gene sequence: CDR1 DFQATT, CDR2 SNEGSKA (reference sequence). This CDR3 spans 14 amino acids.

The V and J genes are TRBV6-5 and TRBJ1-1; D might be TRBD1 (6 bases). CDR3 length: 13 amino acids. V lost 6 bases and J lost 6, with 14 bases in between. Per the germline V gene, CDR1 is MNHEY and CDR2 is SVGAGI. CDR3 coding DNA: TGTGCCAGCAGGATACAGGGATCGGCTGAAGCTTTCTTT. Encoded protein: CASRIQGSAEAFF.

This sequence joins TRBV9 and TRBJ1-4; tentatively, D is TRBD1 (5 bases). The germline V gene has CDR1 SGDLS and CDR2 YYNGEE. This CDR3 has 15 residues. V was pared by 3 bases and J by 3 bases, with 12 bases between. In DNA, the CDR3 is TGTGCCAGCAGCGAAAACCCGGGGGCTAATGAAAAACTGTTTTTT. Protein product: CASSENPGANEKLFF.

This clonotype was counted ten times or more. The rearrangement uses TRBV28 and TRBJ2-7; D remains unclear. Per the germline V gene, CDR1 is MDHEN and CDR2 is SYDVKM. V dropped 2 bases and J dropped 0 bases, with 8 bases sitting between them. There are 14 residues in the CDR3. CDR3 sequence reads: CASSLGFSSYEQYF. The CDR3 coding sequence is TGTGCCAGCAGTTTAGGCTTTAGCTCCTACGAGCAGTACTTC.